A single sample is the source of the 21 T cell receptor beta chains below, sequenced in a study of blood T cell repertoires in COVID-19. The data were produced by immunoSEQ multiplex PCR, yet TCRdb's version contains in-frame clones alone and is incomplete. The sample has 100,000 to 120,000 clones, about 76% seen once. Sequenced input: peripheral blood. All receptors come from a man at least 80 years old with acute or convalescent COVID-19.

This chain joins TRBV5-4 and TRBJ2-1; 11 bases are a match to TRBD2. The length of the CDR3 is 16 residues. Looked up from germline, CDR1 is SGHNT and CDR2 is YYREEE (reference sequence). The junction had 5 bases not matched to a gene; V was cut back by 3 bases and J by 3 bases. CDR3 protein: CASSSIAGGGYNEQFF. The CDR3 DNA follows: TGTGCCAGCAGCTCAATAGCGGGGGGGGGCTACAATGAGCAGTTCTTC.

J is TRBJ1-2 and V is TRBV10-3, with 7 positions matching TRBD1. With 7 bases clipped from V and 0 bases from J, the junction kept 8 bases outside the gene matches. The germline CDR1 and CDR2 sequences are ENHRY and SYGVKD. This CDR3 contains 15 residues. The CDR3 loop reads CAITPTGQANYGYTF. CDR3 DNA sequence: TGTGCCATCACCCCGACAGGGCAAGCTAACTATGGCTACACCTTC.

This chain joins TRBV5-1 and TRBJ2-7; TRBD2 agrees at 7 bases. Germline CDR1 is SGHRS and CDR2 is YFSETQ. This CDR3 spans 15 amino acids. Germline trimming cut 7 bases from V and 1 base from J; bases unmatched to any gene: 11. CDR3 amino acids: CASRPSARESYEQYF. CDR3 sequence (DNA): TGCGCCAGCCGACCTTCTGCGCGGGAGTCCTACGAGCAGTACTTC. The complete variable domain, with remaining parts taken from reference TRBV5-1 and TRBJ2-7, reads KAGVTQTPRYLIKTRGQQVTLSCSPISGHRSVSWYQQTPGQGLQFLFEYFSETQRNKGNFPGRFSGRQFSNSRSEMNVSTLELGDSALYLCASRPSARESYEQYFGPGTRLTVT.

This rearrangement joins TRBV2 to TRBJ1-2; D not certain. The germline V gene has CDR1 SNHLY and CDR2 FYNNEI. V lost 3 bases to trimming and J lost 3 bases, with 11 bases between them. The CDR3 covers 14 residues. This chain's CDR3 is CASSERNRYYGYTF. The CDR3 DNA follows: TGTGCCAGCAGTGAGCGAAACCGGTACTATGGCTACACCTTC.

The V call is TRBV6-2 or TRBV6-3, the J call TRBJ2-2; perhaps TRBD2 as D (5 bases). The CDR3 sequence is 17 residues long. V was pared by 2 bases and J by 4 bases, with 17 bases between. Germline V gives CDR1 MNHEY, CDR2 SVGEGT. This CDR3 is CASSYVLGVGSTGELFF. DNA of the CDR3: TGTGCCAGCAGTTACGTATTGGGTGTAGGGAGCACCGGGGAGCTGTTTTTT.

This clone showed up just once. The genes are TRBV5-1 and TRBJ1-2; D gene uncertain. There are 15 residues in the CDR3. In germline, CDR1 is SGHRS, CDR2 YFSETQ. Trimming stripped 0 bases from V and 5 bases from J, with 14 bases between. CDR3 protein: CASSLEGATFYGYTF. DNA of the CDR3: TGCGCCAGCAGCTTGGAGGGAGCTACATTTTATGGCTACACCTTC.

CDR3 sequence reads: CASSERTRLAETQYF. In DNA, the CDR3 is TGCGCCAGCAGTGAGCGGACTAGATTAGCAGAGACCCAGTACTTC. V usage is TRBV10-1 and J usage is TRBJ2-5, with 7 bases identical to TRBD2. V shed 2 bases and J 4 bases; nucleotides not matched to a gene: 7. The V gene's germline CDR1 is WNHNN and CDR2 SYGVQD (reference sequence). This CDR3 region has 15 residues.

A remark on this clone: This may arise from a read error, as a much more abundant clone is one base away. J is TRBJ2-2 and V is TRBV6-2 or TRBV6-3; 7 nucleotides align to TRBD1. Trimming cost V 5 bases and J 0 bases; bases outside gene matches: 3. Germline assignment: CDR1 MNHEY and CDR2 SVGEGT. This CDR3 has 15 amino acids. CDR3 in amino acids: CASSRQGANTGELFF. DNA for the CDR3: TGTGCCAGCAGTCGACAGGGAGCGAACACCGGGGAGCTGTTTTTT.

The chain carries TRBV3-1 (or the pseudogene TRBV3-2) and TRBJ1-2; the D is unclear. V was shortened by 3 bases and J by 4 bases, with 12 bases between the two germline ends. Germline CDR1 is LGHDT and CDR2 is YNNKEL (reference sequence). The CDR3 runs to 14 residues. CDR3 in amino acids: CASSHTRTGYGYTF. DNA of the CDR3: TGTGCCAGCAGCCACACCCGAACGGGCTATGGCTACACCTTC.

In this sample, this clone turned up once. This sequence joins TRBV19 and TRBJ1-1; D remains unclear. The CDR3 extends over 13 amino acids. Germline CDR1 LNHDA, CDR2 SQIVND (reference sequence). Trimming removed 0 bases at V and 5 bases at J, with 7 bases between. The CDR3 is CASSIDRRTEAFF. The CDR3 DNA reads TGTGCCAGTAGTATAGACAGAAGAACTGAAGCTTTCTTT.

This chain connects TRBV7-9 to TRBJ2-5; TRBD2 is a possible D gene (5 bases). This CDR3 comprises 15 residues. The V and J ends lost 5 bases and 5 bases respectively, with 18 bases between them. In germline, CDR1 is SEHNR, CDR2 FQNEAQ (reference sequence). DNA for the CDR3: TGTGCCAGCAGCCGCCGGGAAGACGGCCCCGAGACCCAGTACTTC. It is translated as CASSRREDGPETQYF.

The chain has TRBV27 and TRBJ2-5, with TRBD1 matching 9 bases. Germline CDR1 and CDR2: MNHEY and SMNVEV (reference sequence). Losses at the gene ends were 6 bases for V and 3 bases for J; bases not matched to a gene: 8. The CDR3 has 15 residues. The CDR3 DNA is TGTGCCAGCAGGCCGGACAGGGGAGTAAAAGAGACCCAGTACTTC. Residues: CASRPDRGVKETQYF.

This rearrangement joins TRBV2 to TRBJ2-7, with TRBD2 identical over 11 bases. V was clipped by 5 bases and J by 6 bases; unmatched bases: 3. The V gene's germline CDR1 is SNHLY and CDR2 FYNNEI. This CDR3 has 13 residues. Here the CDR3 reads CASSTSGSGEQYF. The CDR3 DNA is TGTGCCAGCAGTACTAGCGGGAGCGGCGAGCAGTACTTC.

V usage is TRBV10-1 and J usage is TRBJ2-1, with 7 positions matching TRBD2. Per germline, CDR1 WNHNN and CDR2 SYGVQD (reference sequence). This CDR3 has 13 residues. J was trimmed by 4 bases and V by 9 bases; bases with no gene match: 6. CDR3 protein: CASQAGPYNEQFF. The CDR3 DNA reads as TGCGCCAGTCAAGCGGGACCGTACAATGAGCAGTTCTTC.

The chain carries TRBV27 and TRBJ2-1, with a possible D match to TRBD2 (7 bases). CDR1 is MNHEY and CDR2 is SMNVEV in the germline V gene (reference sequence). Trimming stripped 3 bases from V and 0 bases from J, with 9 bases between. This CDR3 has 15 residues. For the CDR3, the DNA is TGTGCCAGCAGTTTTGGGGGGGCCTCCTACAATGAGCAGTTCTTC. This sequence encodes CASSFGGASYNEQFF.

This chain links TRBV28 with TRBJ1-3, with D maybe TRBD1 (6 bases). V was clipped by 6 bases and J by 0 bases, with 18 bases between them. The CDR3 spans 17 residues. Germline assignment: CDR1 MDHEN and CDR2 SYDVKM. CDR3 sequence reads: CASRSPGQILSGNTIYF. The CDR3 DNA reads as TGTGCCAGCAGATCTCCGGGACAAATCCTCTCTGGAAACACCATATATTTT.

This clone was seen only once. The chain uses TRBV19 and TRBJ2-1, with D possibly TRBD2 on 6 matching bases. This CDR3 is built from 15 residues. Germline V gives CDR1 LNHDA, CDR2 SQIVND (reference sequence). Trimming took 1 base from V and 4 from J, leaving 11 bases between them. The CDR3: CASSIAGTLYNEQFF. As DNA, the CDR3 is TGTGCCAGTAGTATAGCGGGGACTCTTTACAATGAGCAGTTCTTC.

The chain combines TRBV6-1 with TRBJ2-2; 8 nucleotides line up with TRBD1. The junction had 6 bases not matched to a gene; V was cut back by 1 base and J by 8 bases. The CDR3 extends over 15 amino acids. The germline V gene has CDR1 MNHNS and CDR2 SASEGT. CDR3 in DNA: TGTGCCAGCAGTGAAGTTCGAGGGGACAGGGGGGAGCTGTTTTTT. Its translation is CASSEVRGDRGELFF.

This clone has a single count. The genes are TRBV7-8 and TRBJ1-5, with TRBD1 as a possible D gene (6 bases). The CDR3 runs to 15 residues. Trimming cost V 5 bases and J 7 bases, with 18 bases left between them. Looked up from germline, CDR1 is SGHVS and CDR2 is FQNEAQ. CDR3 in amino acids: CASSRWGQSGQPQHF. In DNA, the CDR3 is TGTGCCAGCAGCCGATGGGGGCAATCGGGACAGCCCCAGCATTTT.

The J gene is TRBJ1-1, the V gene TRBV7-2, with 8 bases fitting TRBD1. The germline V gene encodes CDR1 SGHTA and CDR2 FQGNSA. V lost 6 bases, J lost 0 bases, and 3 bases stayed unmatched. CDR3 size: 14 residues. CDR3 amino acids: CASSRQGMNTEAFF. The CDR3, as DNA: TGTGCCAGCAGTCGACAGGGGATGAACACTGAAGCTTTCTTT.

CDR3 nucleotide sequence: TGCGCCAGCACCTTACCTATAAGCGGACTTAACCAAGAGACCCAGTACTTC. This encodes CASTLPISGLNQETQYF. The chain has TRBV5-1 and TRBJ2-5; a weak D match, TRBD2 (5 bases). CDR1 SGHRS and CDR2 YFSETQ come from the germline V gene. V gave up 6 bases and J gave up 0 bases, with 21 bases separating them. This CDR3 spans 17 amino acids.